This entry describes one T cell receptor beta chain. This entry belongs to a study of cytomegalovirus exposure and HLA in healthy donors. PCR involved 60 Vbeta and 13 Jbeta primers. Sequencing was performed with immunoSEQ multiplex PCR; in TCRdb, only in-frame clones are kept and a portion is missing. Of approximately 130,000 clones in the sample, 75% to 85% were seen once. V gave up 4 bases and J gave up 5 bases; unmatched junction bases: 3. CDR3 length: 15 amino acids. Germline V lookup: CDR1 SGHNT, CDR2 YYREEE (reference sequence). The clonotype comes from a female donor in good health and CMV-seropositive. Material for sequencing was PBMCs. The chain employs TRBV5-4 and TRBJ2-2, with 12 bases lining up with TRBD2. In DNA, the CDR3 is TGTGCCAGCAGCCCGGGACTAGCGGGTACCGGGGAGCTGTTTTTT. This codes for CASSPGLAGTGELFF.